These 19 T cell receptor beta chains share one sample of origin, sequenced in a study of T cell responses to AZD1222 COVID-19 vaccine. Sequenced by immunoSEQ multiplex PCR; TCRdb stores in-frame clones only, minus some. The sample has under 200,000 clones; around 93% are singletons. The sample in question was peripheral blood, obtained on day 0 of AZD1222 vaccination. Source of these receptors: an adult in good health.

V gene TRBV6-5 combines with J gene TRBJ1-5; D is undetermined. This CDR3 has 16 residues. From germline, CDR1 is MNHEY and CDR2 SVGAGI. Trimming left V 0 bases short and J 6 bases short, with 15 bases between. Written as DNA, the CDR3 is TGTGCCAGCAGTTACTCGTTTAGCCCCGCGAGTCAGCCCCAGCATTTT. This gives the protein CASSYSFSPASQPQHF.

The CDR3: CASVRTRETQYF. CDR3 coding DNA: TGTGCCAGCGTTAGGACCCGAGAGACCCAGTACTTC. This chain connects TRBV6-5 to TRBJ2-5; D not certain. This CDR3 has 12 amino acids. Looked up from germline, CDR1 is MNHEY and CDR2 is SVGAGI. V was trimmed by 8 bases and J by 4 bases, leaving 11 bases between them.

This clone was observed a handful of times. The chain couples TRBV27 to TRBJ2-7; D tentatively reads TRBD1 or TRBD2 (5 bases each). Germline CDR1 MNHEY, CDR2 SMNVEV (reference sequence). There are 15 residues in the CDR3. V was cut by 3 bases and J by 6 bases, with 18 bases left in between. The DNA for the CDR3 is TGTGCCAGCAGTTTTCGGGACGGTGACGATCTCGAGCAGTACTTC. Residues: CASSFRDGDDLEQYF.

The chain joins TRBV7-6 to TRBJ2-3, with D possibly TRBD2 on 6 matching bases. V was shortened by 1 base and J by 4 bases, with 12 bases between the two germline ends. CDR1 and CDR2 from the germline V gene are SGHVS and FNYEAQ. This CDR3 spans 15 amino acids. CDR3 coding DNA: TGTGCCAGCAGCTTAGTGTCTGGGGAGGCAGATACGCAGTATTTT. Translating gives CASSLVSGEADTQYF. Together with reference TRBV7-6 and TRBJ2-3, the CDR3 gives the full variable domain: GAGVSQSPRYKVTKRGQDVALRCDPISGHVSLYWYRQALGQGPEFLTYFNYEAQQDKSGLPNDRFSAERPEGSISTLTIQRTEQRDSAMYRCASSLVSGEADTQYFGPGTRLTVL.

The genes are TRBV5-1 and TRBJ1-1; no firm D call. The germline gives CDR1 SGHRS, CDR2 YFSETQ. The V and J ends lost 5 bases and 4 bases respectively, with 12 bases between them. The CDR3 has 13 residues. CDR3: CASSRGLGTEAFF. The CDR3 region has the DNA TGCGCCAGCAGTCGAGGGCTCGGCACTGAAGCTTTCTTT. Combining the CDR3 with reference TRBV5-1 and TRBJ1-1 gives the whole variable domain KAGVTQTPRYLIKTRGQQVTLSCSPISGHRSVSWYQQTPGQGLQFLFEYFSETQRNKGNFPGRFSGRQFSNSRSEMNVSTLELGDSALYLCASSRGLGTEAFFGQGTRLTVV.

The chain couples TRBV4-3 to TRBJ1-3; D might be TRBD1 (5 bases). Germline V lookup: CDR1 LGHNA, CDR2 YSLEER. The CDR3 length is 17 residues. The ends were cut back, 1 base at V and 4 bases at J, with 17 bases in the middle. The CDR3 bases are TGCGCCAGCAGCCAAGTGTTTTGGGGGACTAGCGGAAACACCATATATTTT. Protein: CASSQVFWGTSGNTIYF.

This CDR3 reads CASETGGTDTQYF. Here the CDR3 DNA reads TGTGCCAGCGAAACGGGGGGCACAGATACGCAGTATTTT. This rearrangement joins TRBV6-5 to TRBJ2-3; D is perhaps TRBD2 (6 bases). V was pared by 8 bases and J by 1 base, with 10 bases between. The CDR3 has 13 amino acids. Germline loops: CDR1 MNHEY, CDR2 SVGAGI.

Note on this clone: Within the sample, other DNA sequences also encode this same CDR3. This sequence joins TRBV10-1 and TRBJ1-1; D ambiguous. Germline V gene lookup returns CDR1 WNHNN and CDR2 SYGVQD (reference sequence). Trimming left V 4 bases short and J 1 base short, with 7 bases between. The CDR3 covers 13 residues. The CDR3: CASSGNRNTEAFF. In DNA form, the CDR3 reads TGCGCCAGCAGTGGGAACCGGAACACTGAAGCTTTCTTT.

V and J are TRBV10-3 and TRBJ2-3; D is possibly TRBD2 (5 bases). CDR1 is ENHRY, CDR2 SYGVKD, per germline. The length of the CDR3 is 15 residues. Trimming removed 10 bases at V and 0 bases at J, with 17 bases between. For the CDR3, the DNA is TGTGCCACTCAGCTAGCCAGTCTTAGCACAGATACGCAGTATTTT. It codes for CATQLASLSTDTQYF.

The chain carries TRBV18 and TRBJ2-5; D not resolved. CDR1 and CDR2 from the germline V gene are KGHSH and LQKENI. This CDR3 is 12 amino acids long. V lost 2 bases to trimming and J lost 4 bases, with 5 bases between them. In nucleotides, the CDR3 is TGTGCCAGCTCACCAGGGCGAGAGACCCAGTACTTC. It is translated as CASSPGRETQYF.

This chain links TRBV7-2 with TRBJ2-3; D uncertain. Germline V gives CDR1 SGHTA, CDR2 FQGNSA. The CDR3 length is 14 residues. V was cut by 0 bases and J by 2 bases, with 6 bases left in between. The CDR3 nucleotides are TGTGCCAGCAGCTTAGCCCGTCACACAGATACGCAGTATTTT. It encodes CASSLARHTDTQYF. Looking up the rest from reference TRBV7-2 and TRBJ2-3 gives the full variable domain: GAGVSQSPSNKVTEKGKDVELRCDPISGHTALYWYRQSLGQGLEFLIYFQGNSAPDKSGLPSDRFSAERTGGSVSTLTIQRTQQEDSAVYLCASSLARHTDTQYFGPGTRLTVL.

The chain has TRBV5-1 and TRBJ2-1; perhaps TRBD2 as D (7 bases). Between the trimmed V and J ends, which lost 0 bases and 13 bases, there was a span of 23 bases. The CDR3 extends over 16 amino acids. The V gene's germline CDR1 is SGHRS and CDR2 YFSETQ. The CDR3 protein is CASSLAPGGSNIDQFF. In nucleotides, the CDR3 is TGCGCCAGCAGCTTGGCCCCGGGGGGCTCTAATATAGATCAGTTCTTC.

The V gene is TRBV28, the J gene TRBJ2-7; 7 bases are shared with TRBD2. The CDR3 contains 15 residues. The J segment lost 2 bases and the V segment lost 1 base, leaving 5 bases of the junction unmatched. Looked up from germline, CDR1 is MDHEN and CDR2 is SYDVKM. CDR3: CASSLYTGGPYEQYF. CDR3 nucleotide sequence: TGTGCCAGCAGTTTATACACGGGAGGCCCCTACGAGCAGTACTTC.

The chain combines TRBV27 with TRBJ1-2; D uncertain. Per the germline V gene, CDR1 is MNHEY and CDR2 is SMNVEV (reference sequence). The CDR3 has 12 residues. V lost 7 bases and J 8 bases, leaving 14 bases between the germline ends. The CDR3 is CASKPPAGGYTF. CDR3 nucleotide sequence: TGTGCCAGCAAACCCCCAGCAGGCGGCTACACCTTC.

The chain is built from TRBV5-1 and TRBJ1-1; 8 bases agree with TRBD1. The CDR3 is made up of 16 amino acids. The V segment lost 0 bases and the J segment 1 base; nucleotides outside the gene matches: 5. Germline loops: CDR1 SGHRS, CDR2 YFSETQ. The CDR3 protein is CASSLADRGGNTEAFF. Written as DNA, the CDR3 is TGCGCCAGCAGCTTGGCCGACAGGGGCGGGAACACTGAAGCTTTCTTT.

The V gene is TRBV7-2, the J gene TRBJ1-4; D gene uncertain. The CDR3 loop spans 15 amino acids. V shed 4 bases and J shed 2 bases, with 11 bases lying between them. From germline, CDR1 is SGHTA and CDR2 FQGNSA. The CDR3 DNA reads TGTGCCAGCAGCTCAAAGACGGGTACTAATGAAAAACTGTTTTTT. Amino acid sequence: CASSSKTGTNEKLFF. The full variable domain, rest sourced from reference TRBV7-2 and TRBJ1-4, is GAGVSQSPSNKVTEKGKDVELRCDPISGHTALYWYRQSLGQGLEFLIYFQGNSAPDKSGLPSDRFSAERTGGSVSTLTIQRTQQEDSAVYLCASSSKTGTNEKLFFGSGTQLSVL.

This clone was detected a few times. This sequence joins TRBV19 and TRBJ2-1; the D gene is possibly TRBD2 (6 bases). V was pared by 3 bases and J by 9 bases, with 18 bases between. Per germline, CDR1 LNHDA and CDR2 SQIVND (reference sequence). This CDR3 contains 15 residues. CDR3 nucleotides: TGTGCCAGTAGTATGGGGCGGGGAACCTCCGGTGAGCAGTTCTTC. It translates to CASSMGRGTSGEQFF. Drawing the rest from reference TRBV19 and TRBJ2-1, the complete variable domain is DGGITQSPKYLFRKEGQNVTLSCEQNLNHDAMYWYRQDPGQGLRLIYYSQIVNDFQKGDIAEGYSVSREKKESFPLTVTSAQKNPTAFYLCASSMGRGTSGEQFFGPGTRLTVL.

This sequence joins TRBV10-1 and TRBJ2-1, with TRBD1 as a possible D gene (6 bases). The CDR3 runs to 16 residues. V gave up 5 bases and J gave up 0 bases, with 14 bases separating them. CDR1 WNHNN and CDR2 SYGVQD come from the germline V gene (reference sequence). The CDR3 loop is CASSTDSSSSYNEQFF. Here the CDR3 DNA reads TGCGCCAGCAGTACGGACAGCTCGAGCTCCTACAATGAGCAGTTCTTC.

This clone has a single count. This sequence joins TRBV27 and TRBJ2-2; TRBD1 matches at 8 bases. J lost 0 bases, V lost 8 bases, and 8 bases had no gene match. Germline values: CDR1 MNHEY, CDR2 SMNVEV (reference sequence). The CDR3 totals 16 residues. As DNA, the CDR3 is TGTGCCAGCTTATGGCGGACAGGGTCGAACACCGGGGAGCTGTTTTTT. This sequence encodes CASLWRTGSNTGELFF.